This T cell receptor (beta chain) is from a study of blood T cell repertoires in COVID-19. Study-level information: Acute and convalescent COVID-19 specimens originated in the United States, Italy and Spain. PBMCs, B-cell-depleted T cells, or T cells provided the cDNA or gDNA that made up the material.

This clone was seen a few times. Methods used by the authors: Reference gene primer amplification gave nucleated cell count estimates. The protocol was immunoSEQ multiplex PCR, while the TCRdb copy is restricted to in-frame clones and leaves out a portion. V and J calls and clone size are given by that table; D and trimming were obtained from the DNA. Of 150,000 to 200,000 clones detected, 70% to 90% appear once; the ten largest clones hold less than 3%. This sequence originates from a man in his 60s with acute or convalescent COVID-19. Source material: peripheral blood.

The CDR3 loop is CASTPGQESLYEQYF. The CDR3 DNA is TGTGCCAGCACCCCAGGACAGGAGAGCCTCTACGAGCAGTACTTC. The chain combines TRBV6-6 with TRBJ2-7; 7 nucleotides align to TRBD1. CDR1 MNHNY and CDR2 SVGAGI come from the germline V gene (reference sequence). V lost 7 bases and J lost 3; bases outside the gene matches: 12. This CDR3 contains 15 residues.